This entry lists 24 T cell receptor beta chains sequenced from one sample in a study of cytomegalovirus exposure and HLA in healthy donors (dated by TCRdb to the late 2010s). The library was produced with the immunoSEQ multiplex PCR assay. For the multiplex PCR, a mixture combining 60 forward primers for TCR Vbeta segments and 13 reverse primers for TCR Jbeta segments was used. Entries here come from immuneACCESS through TCRdb and include only in-frame sequences with V and J called. Some clones fail to appear in such tables; in the studies checked, an unresolved V gene covers under half of the shortfall, and the cause of the remainder is unknown. This sample is represented by about 67,000 clones; about 70% of them were singletons. About 2.1% of the sample rests with the top ten. Material: PBMCs. The receptor source for this set is a woman aged 25 to 45 in good health and CMV-seronegative.

Comment on this clone: A junction end diverges from the germline sequence, so it may reflect a read error. This rearrangement joins TRBV6-5 to TRBJ2-2; TRBD1 aligns across 10 bases. In germline, CDR1 is MNHEY, CDR2 SVGAGI. This CDR3 contains 14 residues. CDR3 region: CASEGQGNAGELFF. The DNA for the CDR3 is TGTGCCAGCGAGGGACAGGGGAACGCCGGGGAGCTGTTTTTT.

The CDR3 bases are TGTGCCAGCACCAGTAGCCTCTCAGGGCTATTTACAGATGGCTACACCTTC. Translated: CASTSSLSGLFTDGYTF. V and J are TRBV19 and TRBJ1-2, with D perhaps matching TRBD1 (5 bases). Trimming took 9 bases from V and 6 from J, leaving 29 bases between them. CDR3 length: 17 amino acids. Germline lookup yields CDR1 LNHDA and CDR2 SQIVND (reference sequence). The whole variable domain, remainder taken from reference TRBV19 and TRBJ1-2, is DGGITQSPKYLFRKEGQNVTLSCEQNLNHDAMYWYRQDPGQGLRLIYYSQIVNDFQKGDIAEGYSVSREKKESFPLTVTSAQKNPTAFYLCASTSSLSGLFTDGYTFGSGTRLTVV.

This clone came up a few times. This likely comes from a read error, as the CDR3 has no conserved phenylalanine or tryptophan at its end. The DNA is left out, because the CDR3 cannot be placed on it with certainty; the CDR3 is given as TCRdb lists it. CDR3 in amino acids: CASSSDQA. The chain links TRBV5-5 to TRBJ2-6; TRBD2, the table's D call, was not compared with the DNA. Germline CDR1 and CDR2: SGHKS and YYEKEE (reference sequence). 8 amino acids form the CDR3, both terminal residues included.

This clone appeared a few times. The chain employs TRBV28 and TRBJ2-7; D gene ambiguous. Germline values: CDR1 MDHEN, CDR2 SYDVKM. This CDR3 has 12 residues. V shed 3 bases and J shed 1 base, with 4 bases lying between them. CDR3: CASSFNSYEQYF. Here the CDR3 DNA reads TGTGCCAGCAGTTTCAATTCCTACGAGCAGTACTTC.

This chain connects TRBV10-2 to TRBJ2-5; 7 nucleotides agree with TRBD2. The CDR3 loop spans 13 amino acids. Trimming at V came to 2 bases and at J to 4 bases, leaving 1 base not matched to a gene. Germline CDR1 is WSHSY and CDR2 is SAAADI. CDR3 region: CASSEASGETQYF. The CDR3 DNA follows: TGCGCCAGCAGTGAGGCTAGCGGAGAGACCCAGTACTTC.

The CDR3 DNA reads TGTGCCAGCAGCTCTGGGGGGTTACAGGGGAGCTCCTACGAGCAGTACTTC. This translates into CASSSGGLQGSSYEQYF. V is TRBV5-4 and J is TRBJ2-5, with a weak D call TRBD1 (7 bases). The J call may be in error: the DNA end matches TRBJ2-7 better. The germline CDR1 and CDR2 sequences are SGHNT and YYREEE (reference sequence). CDR3 length equals 17 residues.

The chain joins TRBV6-5 to TRBJ2-2, with TRBD2 matching 7 bases. Germline CDR1 reads MNHEY; CDR2 reads SVGAGI. This CDR3 is built from 13 residues. Unmatched junction bases numbered 2, after V lost 4 bases and J lost 6 bases. The CDR3 DNA reads TGTGCCAGCAGTTGGGAGGGATCCGGGGAGCTGTTTTTT. It is translated as CASSWEGSGELFF.

The CDR3 sequence is CASSLASGQGSYEQYF. CDR3 DNA: TGTGCCAGCAGCTTAGCGTCGGGACAGGGAAGCTACGAGCAGTACTTC. V is TRBV7-2 and J is TRBJ2-7, with 9 bases lining up with TRBD1. Germline CDR1 SGHTA, CDR2 FQGNSA. The CDR3 loop spans 16 amino acids. The V segment lost 0 bases and the J segment 3 bases; nucleotides outside the gene matches: 6. The full variable domain, completed using reference TRBV7-2 and TRBJ2-7, is GAGVSQSPSNKVTEKGKDVELRCDPISGHTALYWYRQSLGQGLEFLIYFQGNSAPDKSGLPSDRFSAERTGGSVSTLTIQRTQQEDSAVYLCASSLASGQGSYEQYFGPGTRLTVT.

V is TRBV29-1 and J is TRBJ2-5, with 10 nucleotides matching TRBD2. The germline V gene encodes CDR1 SQVTM and CDR2 ANQGSEA. The CDR3 is made up of 15 amino acids. V dropped 5 bases and J dropped 4; count of bases not matched to a gene: 10. CDR3 sequence reads: CSVSRAGGLGETQYF. The CDR3 DNA follows: TGCAGCGTTAGCCGAGCGGGGGGGCTAGGAGAGACCCAGTACTTC.

V is TRBV11-2 and J is TRBJ1-6; unclear D gene. Per the germline V gene, CDR1 is SGHAT and CDR2 is FQNNGV. V lost 5 bases and J 8 bases, leaving 13 bases between the germline ends. This CDR3 region has 14 residues. The CDR3 loop is CASSKPRRDSPLHF. The CDR3, as DNA: TGTGCCAGCAGCAAACCTAGGAGGGATTCACCCCTCCACTTT.

The J gene is TRBJ2-3, the V gene TRBV28; no definite D call. Germline V gene sequence: CDR1 MDHEN, CDR2 SYDVKM. The CDR3 length is 13 residues. The V end lost 10 bases, the J end lost 3 bases, and 14 bases lay between the germline ends. CDR3 in amino acids: CAIGPQDTDTQYF. The CDR3 region has the DNA TGTGCCATCGGCCCCCAGGATACAGATACGCAGTATTTT. Together with reference TRBV28 and TRBJ2-3, the CDR3 gives the full variable domain: DVKVTQSSRYLVKRTGEKVFLECVQDMDHENMFWYRQDPGLGLRLIYFSYDVKMKEKGDIPEGYSVSREKKERFSLILESASTNQTSMYLCAIGPQDTDTQYFGPGTRLTVL.

This chain joins TRBV6-5 and TRBJ1-2; D remains ambiguous. V shed 5 bases and J shed 8 bases, with 12 bases lying between them. Germline assignment: CDR1 MNHEY and CDR2 SVGAGI. This CDR3 comprises 12 residues. This CDR3 is CASSEWAGGYTF. In DNA form, the CDR3 reads TGTGCCAGCAGTGAATGGGCGGGCGGCTACACCTTC.

This chain links TRBV5-4 with TRBJ1-1; D gene uncertain. V shed 0 bases and J shed 5 bases, with 11 bases lying between them. This CDR3 has 14 residues. Germline values: CDR1 SGHNT, CDR2 YYREEE (reference sequence). CDR3 sequence: CASSLDPGSTEAFF. CDR3 in DNA: TGTGCCAGCAGCTTGGATCCGGGTAGTACTGAAGCTTTCTTT.

CDR3 amino acids: CASSPVSRGRGKAYEQYF. For the CDR3, the DNA is TGTGCCAGCAGCCCCGTATCTAGGGGCAGGGGAAAGGCCTACGAGCAGTACTTC. The chain combines TRBV11-2 with TRBJ2-7; weak D call: TRBD1 (6 bases). This CDR3 is 18 amino acids long. The ends were cut back, 5 bases at V and 2 bases at J, with 25 bases in the middle. CDR1 and CDR2 (germline): SGHAT, FQNNGV.

This clone has more than one count but fewer than ten. DNA of the CDR3: TGTGCCAGCAGCGCGGGGGACAGGGCGCTAAACATTCAGTACTTC. Its translation is CASSAGDRALNIQYF. The chain joins TRBV9 to TRBJ2-4, with TRBD1 matching over 9 bases. The ends lost 3 bases at V and 6 bases at J; junction bases unmatched: 7. CDR1 is SGDLS, CDR2 YYNGEE, per germline. The length of the CDR3 is 15 residues.

In regard to this clone: A much larger clone differs by one base, so this may be a read error. The V call is TRBV4-3, the J call TRBJ2-2; the match to TRBD2 covers 14 bases. V lost 4 bases to trimming and J lost 2 bases; unmatched junction nucleotides: 3. Germline lookup yields CDR1 LGHNA and CDR2 YSLEER. This CDR3 has 17 amino acids. CDR3 coding DNA: TGCGCCAGCAGCCCGGGACTAGCGGGGGCCAACACCGGGGAGCTGTTTTTT. The encoded protein is CASSPGLAGANTGELFF.

This chain uses TRBV4-1 with TRBJ2-1, with 13 bases identical to TRBD2. The CDR3 loop spans 18 amino acids. Trimming at V came to 1 base and at J to 6 bases, leaving 9 bases not matched to a gene. Germline assignment: CDR1 MGHRA and CDR2 YSYEKL. The CDR3 sequence: CASSQGSLAGGPGNEQFF. The CDR3 DNA is TGCGCCAGCAGCCAAGGATCACTAGCGGGGGGGCCGGGCAATGAGCAGTTCTTC.

V and J are TRBV11-1 and TRBJ2-7; D not resolved. The CDR3 totals 15 residues. Germline V gives CDR1 SGHAT, CDR2 FQDESV (reference sequence). The V end was cut by 1 base, the J end by 1 base, with 11 bases between. The chain's CDR3 is CASSLELGLSYEQYF. The CDR3 DNA reads TGTGCCAGCAGCTTAGAATTGGGCCTATCCTACGAGCAGTACTTC.

The chain links TRBV10-2 to TRBJ1-1; possible D gene TRBD1, 6 bases. Trimming took off 3 bases at V and 8 bases at J, with 10 bases between the two ends. CDR1 and CDR2 (germline): WSHSY, SAAADI. The CDR3 spans 12 residues. As DNA, the CDR3 is TGCGCCAGCAGTGACCCCGACAGGGAAGCTTTCTTT. It yields the protein CASSDPDREAFF.

The chain links TRBV7-9 to TRBJ1-4; D is unresolved. V was trimmed by 9 bases and J by 2 bases, leaving 7 bases between them. This CDR3 contains 12 residues. The germline gives CDR1 SEHNR, CDR2 FQNEAQ (reference sequence). This chain's CDR3 is CASRATNEKLFF. CDR3 sequence (DNA): TGTGCCAGTCGCGCTACTAATGAAAAACTGTTTTTT.

The chain recombines TRBV10-3 with TRBJ1-2, with TRBD1 matching over 10 bases. V was pared by 6 bases and J by 8 bases, with 9 bases of the junction left unmatched. There are 14 residues in the CDR3. In germline, CDR1 is ENHRY, CDR2 SYGVKD. CDR3: CAISWGQGTEGYTF. In DNA form, the CDR3 reads TGTGCCATCAGCTGGGGACAGGGGACGGAAGGCTACACCTTC.

For the CDR3, the DNA is TGTGCCAGCAGCGTAGGAGTAGCGGGGGTAGATACGCAGTATTTT. It translates to CASSVGVAGVDTQYF. The rearrangement links TRBV9 to TRBJ2-3, with 9 bases identical to TRBD2. The V and J ends lost 0 bases and 5 bases, in that order; junction bases with no gene match: 4. Germline V CDR1 and CDR2: SGDLS, YYNGEE. CDR3 length: 15 residues.

As for this clone: Relative to the germline gene, one junction end is altered; a read error may explain this. This CDR3 is CASSQGGGMLETQYF. CDR3 bases: TGCGCCAGCAGCCAAGGAGGCGGGATGTTAGAGACCCAGTACTTC. This chain uses TRBV5-5 with TRBJ2-5; the D gene is possibly TRBD2 (6 bases). Germline CDR1 SGHKS, CDR2 YYEKEE (reference sequence). This CDR3 has 15 residues.

The chain links TRBV7-9 to TRBJ2-3, with TRBD1 matching over 8 bases. The CDR3 loop spans 15 amino acids. Per germline, CDR1 SEHNR and CDR2 FQNEAQ (reference sequence). V lost 8 bases, J lost 4 bases, and 11 bases stayed unmatched. The CDR3 DNA is TGTGCCAGCTCTCAGGAGACAGGGGTCCCAGATACGCAGTATTTT. This encodes CASSQETGVPDTQYF.